This TCR beta chain was identified during a study of PD-1 and CTLA-4 blockade in melanoma. Sequenced by immunoSEQ multiplex PCR; TCRdb stores in-frame clones only, minus some. Of 20,000 or so clones listed, 88% are singletons. This clone was detected only a few times. The TCR originated in a human donor with melanoma. Sequenced here: CD8+ T cells from peripheral blood, sampled before anti-PD-1 treatment.

CDR3 sequence: CASSLARTDHYGYTF. DNA for the CDR3: TGTGCCAGCAGCTTAGCGAGGACAGACCACTATGGCTACACCTTC. The rearrangement joins TRBV7-9 to TRBJ1-2; D perhaps matches TRBD1 (6 bases). Trimming pared 0 bases from V and 3 bases from J, leaving 11 bases between. The CDR3 has 15 residues. Per the germline V gene, CDR1 is SEHNR and CDR2 is FQNEAQ (reference sequence).